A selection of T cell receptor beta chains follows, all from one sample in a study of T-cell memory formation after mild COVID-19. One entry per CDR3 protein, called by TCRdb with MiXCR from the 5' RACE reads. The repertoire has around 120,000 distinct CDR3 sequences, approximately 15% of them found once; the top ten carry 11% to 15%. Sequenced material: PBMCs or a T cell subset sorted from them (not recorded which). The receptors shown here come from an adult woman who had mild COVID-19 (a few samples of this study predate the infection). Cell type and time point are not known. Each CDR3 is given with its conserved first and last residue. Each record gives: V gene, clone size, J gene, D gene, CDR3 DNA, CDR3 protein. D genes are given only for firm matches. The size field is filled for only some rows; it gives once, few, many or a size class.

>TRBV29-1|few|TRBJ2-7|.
TGCAGCGCCAAGGACCTCTATACCTACGAGCAGTACTTC
CSAKDLYTYEQYF
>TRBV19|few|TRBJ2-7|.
TGTGCCAGTAGTATTAACGAGCAGTACTTC
CASSINEQYF
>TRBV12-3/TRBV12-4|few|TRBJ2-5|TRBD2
TGTGCCAGCAGACTAGCGGGGGGGCCTGAGACCCAGTACTTC
CASRLAGGPETQYF
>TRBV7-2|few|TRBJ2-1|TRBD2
TGTGCCAGCAGCTTACAGTCGGCGGGAGGGCCCGTGCAGTTCTTC
CASSLQSAGGPVQFF
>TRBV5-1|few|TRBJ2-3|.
TGCGCCAGCAGACGAGACAGCACTCGCACAGATACGCAGTATTTT
CASRRDSTRTDTQYF
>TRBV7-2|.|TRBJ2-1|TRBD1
TGTGCCAGCAGCCGGACAGGGGGCAACAACAATGAGCAGTTCTTC
CASSRTGGNNNEQFF
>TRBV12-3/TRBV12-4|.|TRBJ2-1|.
TGTGCCAGCAGTGGGGGGCTAGCGGCCTACAATGAGCAGTTCTTC
CASSGGLAAYNEQFF
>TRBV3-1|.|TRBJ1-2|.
TGTGCCAGCAGCCAAGATCCCGGTAACTATGGCTACACCTTC
CASSQDPGNYGYTF
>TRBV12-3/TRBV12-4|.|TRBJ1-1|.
TGTGCCAGCAGTTTACTCATAAGCACTGAAGCTTTCTTT
CASSLLISTEAFF
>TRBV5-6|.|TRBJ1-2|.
TGTGCCAGCACCGGACGGGGGAACTATGGCTACACCTTC
CASTGRGNYGYTF
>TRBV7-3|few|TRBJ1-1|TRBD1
TGTGCCAGCAGCGCGACAGGGGCAAACACTGAAGCTTTCTTT
CASSATGANTEAFF